A single sample gave rise to the 30 T cell receptor beta chains below, sequenced in a study of regulatory T cells in long-lasting Graves disease (TCRdb year 2021). Interpreted using the paper, the time point label stands for: newly diagnosed GD, antithyroid drugs for less than 3 months. RNA was extracted from PBMCs in TRIzol for both TCR sequencing and RNA sequencing. The library was produced with multiplex PCR. The instrument was an Illumina HiSeq 4000. CDR3 regions were amplified by Arm-PCR with iRepertoire HTBI primers to construct TCR beta libraries. TCRdb's own reprocessing of the public reads used fastp at Q25 and MiXCR and kept productive beta chains. Rows matching on CDR3 protein sequence are summarized as one entry with the most common DNA and genes. Here the sample has some 330,000 distinct CDR3 sequences; about 11% occur a single time. The top ten clones comprise 15% to 20% of the sample.

These data are also associated with another study on T cells in Graves' hyperthyroidism and ophthalmopathy.

The sequenced sample was peripheral blood mononuclear cells (PBMCs), obtained at new diagnosis, from a patient treated with antithyroid drugs. Source of these receptors: a woman between 18 and 29 years old with Graves disease. Donor details come from another sample of the same person, matched by shared clones.

The chain combines TRBV19 with TRBJ2-7, with 8 bases identical to TRBD2. Germline trimming cut 4 bases from V and 3 bases from J; bases unmatched to any gene: 17. This CDR3 spans 18 amino acids. Germline V CDR1 and CDR2: LNHDA, SQIVND (reference sequence). The DNA of the CDR3 is TGTGCCAGTAGTAAAGGTAGCGGGGAACACCCACGATACTACGAGCAGTACTTC. It specifies CASSKGSGEHPRYYEQYF. The full variable domain, in which reference TRBV19 and TRBJ2-7 provide the parts outside the CDR3, is DGGITQSPKYLFRKEGQNVTLSCEQNLNHDAMYWYRQDPGQGLRLIYYSQIVNDFQKGDIAEGYSVSREKKESFPLTVTSAQKNPTAFYLCASSKGSGEHPRYYEQYFGPGTRLTVT.

In its sample, this clonotype was seen many times. The chain has TRBV3-1 and TRBJ2-5; perhaps TRBD2 as D (6 bases). Between the trimmed V and J ends, which lost 4 bases and 1 base, there was a span of 10 bases. CDR1 and CDR2 (germline): LGHDT, YNNKEL (reference sequence). There are 14 residues in the CDR3. The CDR3 nucleotides are TGTGCCAGCAGCCGAATAGCGGCCCAAGAGACCCAGTACTTC. Translating gives CASSRIAAQETQYF.

Note on this clonotype: Only one base separates this from a far larger clonotype, so it likely reflects a read error. The CDR3: CSSSPGEETQYF. DNA of the CDR3: TGTTCCAGTAGCCCGGGGGAAGAGACCCAGTACTTC. This rearrangement joins TRBV5-4 to TRBJ2-5, with a weak D call TRBD2 (6 bases). CDR1 is SGHNT and CDR2 is YYREEE in the germline V gene (reference sequence). The length of the CDR3 is 12 residues. Combining the CDR3 with reference TRBV5-4 and TRBJ2-5 gives the whole variable domain ETGVTQSPTHLIKTRGQQVTLRCSSQSGHNTVSWYQQALGQGPQFIFQYYREEENGRGNFPPRFSGLQFPNYSSELNVNALELDDSALYLCSSSPGEETQYFGPGTRLLVL.

The rearrangement joins TRBV20-1 to TRBJ1-1; no clear D gene. The CDR3 runs to 13 residues. Germline CDR1 is DFQATT and CDR2 is SNEGSKA (reference sequence). The germline V and J ends were trimmed by 6 bases and 3 bases, with 14 bases remaining between them. The CDR3 reads CSANSGLYTEAFF. The DNA for the CDR3 is TGCAGTGCCAATTCTGGGCTATACACTGAAGCTTTCTTT.

Many counts were recorded for this clonotype. The chain combines TRBV20-1 with TRBJ1-5; 8 positions agree with TRBD1. V shed 0 bases and J 1 base; nucleotides not matched to a gene: 2. This CDR3 spans 15 amino acids. Germline V lookup: CDR1 DFQATT, CDR2 SNEGSKA (reference sequence). The CDR3 nucleotides read TGCAGTGCTAGAGATCAGGGGGCAAGCAATCAGCCCCAGCATTTT. Protein sequence: CSARDQGASNQPQHF.

This clonotype appeared many times. V usage is TRBV28 and J usage is TRBJ1-4, with a tentative D call TRBD1 (5 bases). With 2 bases removed from V and 5 bases from J, the gap between germline ends came to 12 bases. Germline CDR1 is MDHEN and CDR2 is SYDVKM. The CDR3 is 15 residues long. In nucleotides, the CDR3 is TGTGCCAGCAGTTTAGGAGCAAGGGGAAATGAAAAACTGTTTTTT. It specifies CASSLGARGNEKLFF.

This clonotype was counted at least ten times. CDR3 region: CASSLGYGTRASEQFF. CDR3 DNA sequence: TGTGCCAGCAGCTTAGGGTATGGGACTAGGGCAAGTGAGCAGTTCTTC. V usage is TRBV7-2 and J usage is TRBJ2-1; 8 bases line up with TRBD2. CDR1 is SGHTA and CDR2 is FQGNSA in the germline V gene. CDR3 length: 16 amino acids. With 1 base clipped from V and 9 bases from J, the junction kept 11 bases outside the gene matches.

This clonotype came up many times. V gene TRBV10-3 combines with J gene TRBJ2-1, with 7 bases matching TRBD2. Trimming cost V 6 bases and J 9 bases; bases outside gene matches: 5. This CDR3 spans 12 amino acids. CDR1 is ENHRY, CDR2 SYGVKD, per germline. The CDR3 loop reads CAIRGLAAEQFF. Here the CDR3 DNA reads TGTGCCATCAGGGGGCTAGCGGCTGAGCAGTTCTTC.

This clonotype came up many times. V is TRBV2 and J is TRBJ2-1; TRBD2 matches at 11 bases. After removal of 6 bases from V and 6 bases from J, the junction contained 7 bases not matched to a gene. The CDR3 is 15 amino acids. Germline CDR1 reads SNHLY; CDR2 reads FYNNEI. CDR3 DNA sequence: TGTGCCAGCAGGCCGACTAGCGGGGCCTTCAATGAGCAGTTCTTC. Its translation is CASRPTSGAFNEQFF.

This clonotype was detected many times. The CDR3 reads CASSYLVGPNTGELFF. CDR3 nucleotides: TGTGCCAGCAGCTATTTGGTAGGGCCTAACACCGGGGAGCTGTTTTTT. The chain combines TRBV11-2 with TRBJ2-2; D unclear. V lost 4 bases and J 2 bases, leaving 14 bases between the germline ends. The length of the CDR3 is 16 residues. Germline V CDR1 and CDR2: SGHAT, FQNNGV. Drawing the rest from reference TRBV11-2 and TRBJ2-2, the complete variable domain is EAGVAQSPRYKIIEKRQSVAFWCNPISGHATLYWYQQILGQGPKLLIQFQNNGVVDDSQLPKDRFSAERLKGVDSTLKIQPAKLEDSAVYLCASSYLVGPNTGELFFGEGSRLTVL.

This clonotype was counted many times. The chain joins TRBV11-2 to TRBJ1-1; D remains ambiguous. CDR1 SGHAT and CDR2 FQNNGV come from the germline V gene. Deletions cut 1 base from V and 5 bases from J, with 8 bases between. The CDR3 is 13 residues long. This CDR3 reads CASSLVSVTEAFF. In nucleotides, the CDR3 is TGTGCCAGCAGCTTAGTATCGGTTACTGAAGCTTTCTTT.

This clonotype was detected only a few times. The conserved final phenylalanine or tryptophan is absent from the CDR3, which likely points to a read error. The chain links TRBV20-1 to TRBJ2-4; TRBD2 aligns across 12 bases. CDR3 length: 15 residues. The ends lost 6 bases at V and 6 bases at J; junction bases unmatched: 9. Germline-derived CDR1 and CDR2 are DFQATT and SNEGSKA (reference sequence). CDR3 coding DNA: TGCAGTGCCCCTAGCGGGGGGGCTTCGGTAAACATTCAGTACCTC. As protein: CSAPSGGASVNIQYL.

This clonotype was counted ten times or more. This chain uses TRBV12-3 or TRBV12-4 with TRBJ1-1; TRBD1 is a possible D gene (5 bases). The CDR3 runs to 13 residues. Trimming shortened V by 8 bases and J by 2 bases, and 12 bases separated the two germline ends. This chain's CDR3 is CASRGTSNTEAFF. The CDR3 DNA follows: TGTGCCAGCCGCGGGACTTCCAACACTGAAGCTTTCTTT.

This clonotype turned up a few times. The V call is TRBV28, the J call TRBJ2-3; D is uncertain. The CDR3 extends over 10 amino acids. CDR1 is MDHEN, CDR2 SYDVKM, per germline. V lost 10 bases and J 7 bases, leaving 9 bases between the germline ends. CDR3 in DNA: TGTGCCATCGGGCTCAATACGCAGTATTTT. Protein product: CAIGLNTQYF.

This clonotype was counted ten times or more. V and J are TRBV28 and TRBJ2-6; no clear D. The length of the CDR3 is 13 residues. Trimming cost V 5 bases and J 2 bases, with 4 bases left between them. CDR1 is MDHEN, CDR2 SYDVKM, per germline. The CDR3 region is CASSDTGANVLTF. Here the CDR3 DNA reads TGTGCCAGCAGTGACACTGGGGCCAACGTCCTGACTTTC.

This clonotype was counted a few times. A much larger clone lies one base from this, so it may be a read error. The V call is TRBV12-3 or TRBV12-4, the J call TRBJ2-2; 11 nucleotides align to TRBD1. The CDR3 has 19 amino acids. The CDR3 DNA reads as TGTGCCAGCAGCCATTATCCCGGGGACAGGGGGTCGAACACCGGGGAGCTGCTTTTT. The encoded protein is CASSHYPGDRGSNTGELLF.

This clonotype was found many times. The chain carries TRBV7-3 and TRBJ1-6, with TRBD1 matching over 8 bases. In germline, CDR1 is SGHTA, CDR2 FQGTGA. The CDR3 has 13 amino acids. V dropped 5 bases and J dropped 9; count of bases not matched to a gene: 3. The CDR3 is CASSGQGGSPLHF. In DNA form, the CDR3 reads TGTGCCAGCAGCGGACAGGGTGGTTCACCCCTCCACTTT. The full variable domain, completed using reference TRBV7-3 and TRBJ1-6, is GAGVSQTPSNKVTEKGKYVELRCDPISGHTALYWYRQSLGQGPEFLIYFQGTGAADDSGLPNDRFFAVRPEGSVSTLKIQRTERGDSAVYLCASSGQGGSPLHFGNGTRLTVT.

This clonotype has just a few counts. The genes are TRBV12-3 or TRBV12-4 and TRBJ2-1, with D unresolved. The V gene lost 4 bases and the J gene lost 13 bases, with 17 bases spanning the gap. CDR3 length equals 13 residues. The CDR3 nucleotides are TGTGCCAGCAGTTCATATGACCCCGGGCCCCAGTTCTTC. As protein: CASSSYDPGPQFF.

V and J are TRBV20-1 and TRBJ2-2; no clear D. The CDR3 loop spans 14 amino acids. Trimming took 3 bases from V and 3 from J, leaving 11 bases between them. Per germline, CDR1 DFQATT and CDR2 SNEGSKA (reference sequence). The CDR3 DNA reads TGCAGTGCTAGTTATGGGGTGGACACCGGGGAGCTGTTTTTT. It codes for CSASYGVDTGELFF.

This clonotype has just one count. A much larger clone lies one base from this, so it may be a read error. The V call is TRBV7-3, the J call TRBJ2-3; TRBD2 agrees at 7 bases. This CDR3 is 19 amino acids long. V lost 5 bases, J lost 0 bases, and 17 bases stayed unmatched. Germline assignment: CDR1 SGHTA and CDR2 FQGTGA. CDR3 in DNA: TGTGCCAGCAGCCCCTTTTTCGAGACTAGCAGGAGGAGCACAGATACGCAGTATTTT. Amino acid sequence: CASSPFFETSRRSTDTQYF.

This clonotype was picked up many times. The J gene is TRBJ2-1, the V gene TRBV12-3 or TRBV12-4; a weak D match, TRBD2 (5 bases). This CDR3 has 13 amino acids. Trimming took 3 bases from V and 12 from J, leaving 15 bases between them. CDR3 DNA sequence: TGTGCCAGCAGTTTTGTCCACCACGGGGTGCAGTTCTTC. Protein: CASSFVHHGVQFF.

The chain links TRBV4-1 to TRBJ2-2; 9 bases agree with TRBD2. From germline, CDR1 is MGHRA and CDR2 YSYEKL. The CDR3 sequence is 16 residues long. The V segment lost 0 bases and the J segment 7 bases; nucleotides outside the gene matches: 6. The CDR3 nucleotides are TGCGCCAGCAGCCAAGATCCGGTAGCGGGAGTCGGGGAGCTGTTTTTT. Encoded protein: CASSQDPVAGVGELFF.

This clonotype has a count of ten or more. This sequence joins TRBV11-2 and TRBJ1-3, with D possibly being TRBD1 (5 bases). Germline V gives CDR1 SGHAT, CDR2 FQNNGV. The CDR3 runs 15 residues. V dropped 5 bases and J dropped 0 bases, with 11 bases sitting between them. The CDR3: CASSHRGFSGNTIYF. The CDR3 DNA follows: TGTGCCAGCAGCCATCGGGGGTTCTCTGGAAACACCATATATTTT.

Ten or more counts support this clonotype. CDR3 in DNA: TGTGCCAGCATCATGGGGCAGTTCAATGAAAAACTGTTTTTT. Amino acid sequence: CASIMGQFNEKLFF. The rearrangement joins TRBV2 to TRBJ1-4; D is perhaps TRBD1 (5 bases). This CDR3 contains 14 residues. Between the trimmed V and J ends, which lost 7 bases and 5 bases, there was a span of 14 bases. Germline CDR1 reads SNHLY; CDR2 reads FYNNEI. Full variable domain (rest looked up from reference TRBV2 and TRBJ1-4): EPEVTQTPSHQVTQMGQEVILRCVPISNHLYFYWYRQILGQKVEFLVSFYNNEISEKSEIFDDQFSVERPDGSNFTLKIRSTKLEDSAMYFCASIMGQFNEKLFFGSGTQLSVL.

This clonotype has at least ten counts. The rearrangement uses TRBV9 and TRBJ1-1, with a tentative D call TRBD1 (5 bases). Germline assignment: CDR1 SGDLS and CDR2 YYNGEE. This CDR3 comprises 16 residues. Trimming shortened V by 1 base and J by 1 base, and 14 bases separated the two germline ends. The CDR3 protein is CASSVLGGGRNTEAFF. The CDR3 DNA sequence: TGTGCCAGCAGCGTACTGGGGGGTGGACGGAACACTGAAGCTTTCTTT.

CDR3 DNA: TGTGCCAGCAGCGACAAACTGGGACTAGCGGGGGCATACAATGAGCAGTTCTTC. This translates into CASSDKLGLAGAYNEQFF. The chain is built from TRBV7-2 and TRBJ2-1, with 14 bases identical to TRBD2. Germline V gene lookup returns CDR1 SGHTA and CDR2 FQGNSA. V lost 5 bases, J lost 4 bases, and 10 bases stayed unmatched. The CDR3 contains 18 residues.

This clonotype came up many times. The chain is built from TRBV6-1 and TRBJ1-1, with D tentatively TRBD1 (5 bases). V was trimmed by 8 bases and J by 0 bases, leaving 13 bases between them. CDR1 is MNHNS and CDR2 is SASEGT in the germline V gene. CDR3 length equals 14 residues. The CDR3 sequence: CASSWDGMNTEAFF. In DNA form, the CDR3 reads TGTGCCAGCTCGTGGGACGGCATGAACACTGAAGCTTTCTTT.

This clonotype has at least ten counts. The chain joins TRBV20-1 to TRBJ2-3, with 11 bases aligning to TRBD2. The CDR3 runs to 17 residues. J lost 6 bases, V lost 3 bases, and 14 bases had no gene match. CDR1 is DFQATT and CDR2 is SNEGSKA in the germline V gene (reference sequence). CDR3 residues: CSASTPPGTSGGDTQYF. The CDR3 nucleotides are TGCAGTGCTAGTACCCCTCCGGGGACTAGCGGAGGTGATACGCAGTATTTT.

This clonotype was counted many times. The rearrangement uses TRBV6-2 or TRBV6-3 and TRBJ1-1; D remains unclear. The CDR3 loop spans 10 amino acids. Germline V CDR1 and CDR2: MNHEY, SVGEGT. Trimming stripped 10 bases from V and 5 bases from J, with 8 bases between. CDR3 nucleotide sequence: TGTGCCACCCGCCCGACTGAAGCTTTCTTT. Protein product: CATRPTEAFF.

This clonotype was recorded at least ten times. The V call is TRBV6-2 or TRBV6-3, the J call TRBJ1-4; D is unresolved. V was cut by 6 bases and J by 8 bases, with 7 bases left in between. From germline, CDR1 is MNHEY and CDR2 SVGEGT. The CDR3 totals 11 residues. In nucleotides, the CDR3 is TGTGCCAGCAGCCGGGAGGAAAAACTGTTTTTT. This translates into CASSREEKLFF.